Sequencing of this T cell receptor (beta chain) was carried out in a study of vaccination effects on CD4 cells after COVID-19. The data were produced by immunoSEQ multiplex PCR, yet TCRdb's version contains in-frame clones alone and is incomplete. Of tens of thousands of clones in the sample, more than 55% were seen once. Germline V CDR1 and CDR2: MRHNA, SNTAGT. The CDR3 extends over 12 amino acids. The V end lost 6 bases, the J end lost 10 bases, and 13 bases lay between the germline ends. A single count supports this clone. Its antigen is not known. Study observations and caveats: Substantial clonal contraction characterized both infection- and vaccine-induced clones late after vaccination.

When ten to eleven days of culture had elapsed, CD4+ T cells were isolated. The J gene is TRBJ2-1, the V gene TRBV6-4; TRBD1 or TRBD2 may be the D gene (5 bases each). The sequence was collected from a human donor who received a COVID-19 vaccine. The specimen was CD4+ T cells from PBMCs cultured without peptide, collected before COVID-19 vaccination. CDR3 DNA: TGTGCCAGCAGCCGTGAGGGACGGGAGCAGTTCTTC. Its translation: CASSREGREQFF.